The present entry profiles one TCR beta chain with its context. These data come from a study of blood T cell repertoires in COVID-19. Trimming removed 10 bases from V and 4 bases from J, with 5 bases in between. The CDR3 loop spans 11 amino acids. This table comes from immunoSEQ multiplex PCR, and its TCRdb copy is limited to in-frame clones, with some not included. The table includes fewer than 30,000 clones, 80% to 90% detected once. This sequence joins TRBV6-7 and TRBJ1-6; D gene unclear. TRBV6-7 falls under the ORF class, with uncertain function. The sample consisted of peripheral blood. This TCR derives from a man in his forties or fifties with active COVID-19. The CDR3 is CATTYNSPLHF. CDR3 nucleotide sequence: TGTGCCACCACTTATAATTCACCCCTCCACTTT.